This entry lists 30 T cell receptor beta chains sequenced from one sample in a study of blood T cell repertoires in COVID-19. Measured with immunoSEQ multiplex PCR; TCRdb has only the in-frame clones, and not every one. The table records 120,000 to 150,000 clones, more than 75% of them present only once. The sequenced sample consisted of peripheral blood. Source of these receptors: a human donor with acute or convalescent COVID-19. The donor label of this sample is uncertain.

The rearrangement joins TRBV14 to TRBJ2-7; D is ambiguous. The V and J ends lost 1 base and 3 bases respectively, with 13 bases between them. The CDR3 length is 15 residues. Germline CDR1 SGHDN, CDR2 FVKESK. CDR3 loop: CASSQGWAELYEQYF. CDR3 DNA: TGTGCCAGCAGCCAAGGTTGGGCCGAACTCTACGAGCAGTACTTC.

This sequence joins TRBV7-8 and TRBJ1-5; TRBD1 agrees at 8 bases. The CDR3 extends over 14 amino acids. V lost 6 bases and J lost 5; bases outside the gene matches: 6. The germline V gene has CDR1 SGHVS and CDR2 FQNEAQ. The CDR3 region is CASSSDRGHQPQHF. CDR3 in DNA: TGTGCCAGCAGTTCCGACAGGGGCCATCAGCCCCAGCATTTT.

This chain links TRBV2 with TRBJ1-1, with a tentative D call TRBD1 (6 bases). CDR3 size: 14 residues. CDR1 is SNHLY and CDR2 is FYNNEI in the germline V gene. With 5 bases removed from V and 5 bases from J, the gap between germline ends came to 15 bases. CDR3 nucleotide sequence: TGTGCCAGCAGTACCCCGCAGGGGCGGACTGAAGCTTTCTTT. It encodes CASSTPQGRTEAFF.

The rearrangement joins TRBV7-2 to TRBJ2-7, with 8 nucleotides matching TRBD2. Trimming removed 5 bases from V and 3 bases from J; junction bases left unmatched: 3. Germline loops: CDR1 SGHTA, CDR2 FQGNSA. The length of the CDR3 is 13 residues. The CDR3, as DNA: TGTGCCAGCAGCCCCGGGACTAGCTACGAGCAGTACGTC. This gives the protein CASSPGTSYEQYV.

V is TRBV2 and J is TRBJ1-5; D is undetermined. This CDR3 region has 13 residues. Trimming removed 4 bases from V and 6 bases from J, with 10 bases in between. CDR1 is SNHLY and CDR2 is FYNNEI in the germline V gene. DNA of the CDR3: TGTGCCAGCAGTGTAACGACAAGTCAGCCCCAGCATTTT. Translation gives CASSVTTSQPQHF.

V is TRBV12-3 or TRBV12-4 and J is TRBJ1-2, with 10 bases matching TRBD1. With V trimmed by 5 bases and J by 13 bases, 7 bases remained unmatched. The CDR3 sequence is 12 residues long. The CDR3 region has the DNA TGTGCCAGCAGTCGGGGACAGGGGAGTTCCACCTTC. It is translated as CASSRGQGSSTF.

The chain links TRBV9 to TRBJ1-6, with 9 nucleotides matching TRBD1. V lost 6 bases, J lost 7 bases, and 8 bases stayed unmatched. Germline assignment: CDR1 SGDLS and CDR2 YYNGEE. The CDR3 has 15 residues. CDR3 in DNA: TGTGCCAGCAACAGGGGACAGGGCATAAATTCACCCCTCCACTTT. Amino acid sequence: CASNRGQGINSPLHF.

The CDR3 nucleotides are TGTGCCAGCAGCCCTAAGTGGACAGGGACCTATGGCTACACCTTC. Encoded protein: CASSPKWTGTYGYTF. The chain uses TRBV9 and TRBJ1-2; 8 bases line up with TRBD1. This CDR3 has 15 residues. Germline CDR1 and CDR2: SGDLS and YYNGEE. With V trimmed by 4 bases and J by 4 bases, 9 bases remained unmatched.

The chain's CDR3 is CASSPTGQGGYTF. The CDR3 nucleotides are TGTGCCAGCAGTCCCACAGGCCAGGGGGGCTACACCTTC. This chain links TRBV12-3 or TRBV12-4 with TRBJ1-2; maybe TRBD1 (6 bases). There are 13 residues in the CDR3. The V end was cut by 5 bases, the J end by 8 bases, with 15 bases between.

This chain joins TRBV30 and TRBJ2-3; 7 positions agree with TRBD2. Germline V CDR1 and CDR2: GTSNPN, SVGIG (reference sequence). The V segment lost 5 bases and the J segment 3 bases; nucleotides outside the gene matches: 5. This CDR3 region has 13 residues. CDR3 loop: CAWGRALTDTQYF. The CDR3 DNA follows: TGTGCCTGGGGGAGGGCGCTAACAGATACGCAGTATTTT.

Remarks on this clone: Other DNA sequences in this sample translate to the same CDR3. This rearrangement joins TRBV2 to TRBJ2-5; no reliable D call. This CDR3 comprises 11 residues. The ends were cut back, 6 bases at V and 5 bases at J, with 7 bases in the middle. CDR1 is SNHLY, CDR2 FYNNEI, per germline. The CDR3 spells CASSPQETQYF. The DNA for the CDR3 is TGTGCCAGCAGCCCGCAGGAGACCCAGTACTTC.

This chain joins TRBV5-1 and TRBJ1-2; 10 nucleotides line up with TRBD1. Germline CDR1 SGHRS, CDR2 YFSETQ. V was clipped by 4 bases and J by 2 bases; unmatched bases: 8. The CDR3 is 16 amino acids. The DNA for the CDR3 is TGCGCCAGCAGCCAGGGACAGGGGATACCCAACTATGGCTACACCTTC. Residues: CASSQGQGIPNYGYTF.

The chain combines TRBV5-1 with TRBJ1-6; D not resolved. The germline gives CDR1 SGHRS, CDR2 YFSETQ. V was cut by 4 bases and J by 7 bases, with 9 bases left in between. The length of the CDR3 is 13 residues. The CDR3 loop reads CASSRDSNSPLHF. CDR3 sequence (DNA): TGCGCCAGCAGCCGAGACTCAAATTCACCCCTCCACTTT.

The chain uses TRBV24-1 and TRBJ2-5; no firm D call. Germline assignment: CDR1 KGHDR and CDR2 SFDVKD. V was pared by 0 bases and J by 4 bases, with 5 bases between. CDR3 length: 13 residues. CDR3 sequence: CATSDLSRETQYF. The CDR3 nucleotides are TGTGCCACCAGTGATTTGAGCCGAGAGACCCAGTACTTC.

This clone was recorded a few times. The CDR3 sequence: CASSLAGRGASNQPQHF. The CDR3 DNA sequence: TGTGCCAGCAGCTTAGCGGGGAGGGGAGCTAGCAATCAGCCCCAGCATTTT. The V call is TRBV7-2, the J call TRBJ1-5, with TRBD1 as a possible D gene (5 bases). CDR3 size: 17 residues. CDR1 is SGHTA, CDR2 FQGNSA, per germline. V gave up 0 bases and J gave up 0 bases, with 12 bases separating them.

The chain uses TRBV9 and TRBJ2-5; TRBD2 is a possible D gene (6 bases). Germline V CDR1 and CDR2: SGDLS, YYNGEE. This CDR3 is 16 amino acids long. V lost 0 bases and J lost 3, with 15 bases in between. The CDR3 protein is CASSVDPGEDEETQYF. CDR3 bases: TGTGCCAGCAGCGTAGACCCGGGGGAGGATGAAGAGACCCAGTACTTC.

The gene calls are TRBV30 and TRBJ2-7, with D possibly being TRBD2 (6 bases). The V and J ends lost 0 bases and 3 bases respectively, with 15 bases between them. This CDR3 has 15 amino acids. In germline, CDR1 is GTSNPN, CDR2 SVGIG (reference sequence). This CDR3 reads CAWSVRGTDHYEQYF. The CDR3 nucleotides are TGTGCCTGGAGTGTACGAGGGACTGATCACTACGAGCAGTACTTC.

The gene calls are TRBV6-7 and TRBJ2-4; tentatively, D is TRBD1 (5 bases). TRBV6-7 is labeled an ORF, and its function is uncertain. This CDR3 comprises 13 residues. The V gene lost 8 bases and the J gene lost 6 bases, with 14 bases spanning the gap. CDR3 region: CASGMTEGNIQYF. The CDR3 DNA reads TGTGCCAGCGGCATGACAGAAGGAAACATTCAGTACTTC.

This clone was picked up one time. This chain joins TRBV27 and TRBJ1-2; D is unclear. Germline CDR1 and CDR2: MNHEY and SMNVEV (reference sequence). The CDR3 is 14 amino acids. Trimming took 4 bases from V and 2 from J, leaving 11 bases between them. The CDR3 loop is CASSSLGSNYGYTF. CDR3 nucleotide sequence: TGTGCCAGCAGTTCACTAGGGTCGAACTATGGCTACACCTTC.

CDR3 residues: CASSPQGGGKTTEAFF. The CDR3 DNA follows: TGTGCCAGCAGCCCTCAAGGGGGAGGGAAAACGACTGAAGCTTTCTTT. The rearrangement joins TRBV3-1 (or the pseudogene TRBV3-2) to TRBJ1-1, with a tentative D call TRBD1 (6 bases). In germline, CDR1 is LGHDT, CDR2 YNNKEL (reference sequence). V shed 4 bases and J shed 5 bases, with 20 bases lying between them. CDR3 size: 16 residues.

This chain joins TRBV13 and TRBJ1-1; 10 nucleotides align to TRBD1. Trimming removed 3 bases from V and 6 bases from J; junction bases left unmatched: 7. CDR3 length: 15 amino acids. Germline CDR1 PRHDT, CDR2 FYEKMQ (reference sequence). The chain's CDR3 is CASSFRDRGKAEAFF. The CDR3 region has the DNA TGTGCCAGCAGCTTCCGGGACAGGGGAAAGGCTGAAGCTTTCTTT.

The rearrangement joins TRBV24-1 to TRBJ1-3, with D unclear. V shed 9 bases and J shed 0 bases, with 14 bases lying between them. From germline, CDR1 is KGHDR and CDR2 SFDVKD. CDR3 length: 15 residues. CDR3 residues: CATAAWVSSGNTIYF. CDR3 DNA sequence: TGTGCCACCGCGGCATGGGTTAGCTCTGGAAACACCATATATTTT.

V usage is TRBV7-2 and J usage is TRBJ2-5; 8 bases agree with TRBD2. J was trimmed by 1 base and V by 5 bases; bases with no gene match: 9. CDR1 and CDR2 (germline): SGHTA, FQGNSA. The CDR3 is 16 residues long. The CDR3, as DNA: TGTGCCAGCAGCCCCGCCCCGGGAGGGCTCCAAGAGACCCAGTACTTC. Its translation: CASSPAPGGLQETQYF. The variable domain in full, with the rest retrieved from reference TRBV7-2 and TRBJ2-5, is GAGVSQSPSNKVTEKGKDVELRCDPISGHTALYWYRQSLGQGLEFLIYFQGNSAPDKSGLPSDRFSAERTGGSVSTLTIQRTQQEDSAVYLCASSPAPGGLQETQYFGPGTRLLVL.

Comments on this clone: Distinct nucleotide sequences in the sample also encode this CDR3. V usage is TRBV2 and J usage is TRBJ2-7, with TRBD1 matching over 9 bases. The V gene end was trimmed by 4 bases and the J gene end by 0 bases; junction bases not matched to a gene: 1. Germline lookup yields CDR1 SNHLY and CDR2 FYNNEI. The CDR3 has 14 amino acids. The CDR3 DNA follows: TGTGCCAGCAGTGCGGGACAGGGCTCCTACGAGCAGTACGTC. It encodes CASSAGQGSYEQYV.

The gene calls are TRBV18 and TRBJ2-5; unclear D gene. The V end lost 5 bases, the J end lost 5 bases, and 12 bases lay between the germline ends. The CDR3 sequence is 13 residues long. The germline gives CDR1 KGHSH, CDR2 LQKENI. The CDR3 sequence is CASSKIEAETQYF. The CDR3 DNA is TGTGCCAGCTCAAAGATAGAGGCGGAGACCCAGTACTTC.

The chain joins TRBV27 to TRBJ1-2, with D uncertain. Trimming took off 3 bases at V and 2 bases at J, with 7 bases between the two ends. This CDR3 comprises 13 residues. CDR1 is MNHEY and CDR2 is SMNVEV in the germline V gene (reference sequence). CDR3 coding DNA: TGTGCCAGCAGTTTCGGGGAGAACTATGGCTACACCTTC. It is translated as CASSFGENYGYTF.

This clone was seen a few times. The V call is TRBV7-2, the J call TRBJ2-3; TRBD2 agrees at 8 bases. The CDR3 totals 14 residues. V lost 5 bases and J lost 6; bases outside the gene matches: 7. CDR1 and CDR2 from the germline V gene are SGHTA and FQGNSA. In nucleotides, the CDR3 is TGTGCCAGCAGCCCGATGACTAGCGTGGATACGCAGTATTTT. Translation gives CASSPMTSVDTQYF.

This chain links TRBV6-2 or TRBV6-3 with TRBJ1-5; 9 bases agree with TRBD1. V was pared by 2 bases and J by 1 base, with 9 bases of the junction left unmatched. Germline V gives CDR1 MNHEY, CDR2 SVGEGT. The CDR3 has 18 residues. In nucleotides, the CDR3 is TGTGCCAGCAGTTACGGCAAACTGGGGACAGGGAGCAATCAGCCCCAGCATTTT. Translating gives CASSYGKLGTGSNQPQHF.

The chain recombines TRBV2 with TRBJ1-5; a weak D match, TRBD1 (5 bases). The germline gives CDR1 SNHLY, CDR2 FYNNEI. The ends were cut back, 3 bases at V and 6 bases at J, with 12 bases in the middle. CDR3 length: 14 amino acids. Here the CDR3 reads CASSEQGVGQPQHF. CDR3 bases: TGTGCCAGCAGTGAGCAGGGCGTGGGTCAGCCCCAGCATTTT.

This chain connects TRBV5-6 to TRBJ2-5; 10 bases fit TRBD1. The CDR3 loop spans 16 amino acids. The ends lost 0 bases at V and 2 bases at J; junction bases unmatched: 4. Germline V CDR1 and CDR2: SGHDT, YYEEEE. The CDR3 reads CASSLGDRGPQETQYF. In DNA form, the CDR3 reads TGTGCCAGCAGCTTGGGCGACAGGGGGCCGCAAGAGACCCAGTACTTC.